This T cell receptor beta chain was found in a study of CD8+ T cells in alopecia areata. Study as a whole: Female C3H/HeJ mice aged about 7-10 weeks received skin from roughly 6-12-month-old C3H/HeJ donors with spontaneous alopecia.

Worth noting for this clone: Its matching antigen is unknown. Gene names are the mouse ones. From the germline J gene comes the end of the CDR3, since the read stops 4 residues before it.

The study sorted pooled cutaneous lymph node cells by CD4, CD8alpha, NKG2D, NKG2ACE and other markers. cDNA serving as the sequencing template came from extracted, reverse transcribed RNA. Repertoires were generated with immunoSEQ multiplex PCR, while TCRdb's copy carries only in-frame clones and drops some. The sample contains approximately 280,000 clones, none of them singletons. Trimming removed 6 bases from V and 1 base from J; junction bases left unmatched: 7. The CDR3 sequence is 15 residues long. Germline V CDR1 and CDR2: MSHET, SYDVDS. Study-level points and caveats: Researchers reported that TCR sharing among patients proved less clear than in mice, possibly HLA-linked.

This receptor was obtained from a C3H/HeJ mouse with alopecia areata. As its MHC haplotype, the strain has H2-k. The specimen sequenced was CD4+ T cells sorted from a lymph node. The chain uses TRBV29 and TRBJ2-3; 7 bases fit TRBD1. The CDR3: CASSPRQGGAETLYF. The CDR3 DNA, read in part, is TGTGCTAGCAGCCCTCGACAGGGCGGTGCAGAA.